The next 5 T cell receptor beta chains were all read from a single sample in a study of shared clonotypes between healthy human individuals. Some clones are missing from TCRdb's copy, which holds only in-frame ones; the method was immunoSEQ multiplex PCR. This repertoire shows roughly 850,000 clones, roughly 96% found once; its top ten account for roughly 0.23%. Naive CD8 populations comprised CD45RO-negative cells positively selected for CCR7, excluding terminally differentiated effector memory CD45RA+ cells. The sequencing input was naive CD8+ T cells sorted from blood. The receptors here all came from a man under 40 in good health.

V is TRBV7-9 and J is TRBJ1-1; D call uncertain. Germline V gene data show CDR1 as SEHNR and CDR2 as FQNEAQ (reference sequence). This CDR3 spans 13 amino acids. The germline V and J ends were trimmed by 4 bases and 6 bases, with 12 bases remaining between them. CDR3 sequence: CASSSDKGSEAFF. The DNA for the CDR3 is TGTGCCAGCAGCTCAGACAAGGGCTCTGAAGCTTTCTTT.

The rearrangement links TRBV19 to TRBJ2-1, with 10 nucleotides matching TRBD2. The CDR3 has 17 residues. From germline, CDR1 is LNHDA and CDR2 SQIVND (reference sequence). V lost 2 bases to trimming and J lost 0 bases; unmatched junction nucleotides: 4. The CDR3, as DNA: TGTGCCAGTAGTATAAGGATAGCGGGAGGCTCCTACAATGAGCAGTTCTTC. As protein: CASSIRIAGGSYNEQFF.

The chain couples TRBV28 to TRBJ1-5, with unresolved D. The ends were cut back, 6 bases at V and 4 bases at J, with 7 bases in the middle. The CDR3 extends over 12 amino acids. The V gene's germline CDR1 is MDHEN and CDR2 SYDVKM. The chain's CDR3 is CASRERNQPQHF. For the CDR3, the DNA is TGTGCCAGCAGGGAACGTAATCAGCCCCAGCATTTT.

The rearrangement uses TRBV27 and TRBJ2-7, with 9 bases that match TRBD1. The V gene's germline CDR1 is MNHEY and CDR2 SMNVEV (reference sequence). V trimming: 3 bases; J trimming: 6 bases; junction bases outside the gene matches: 6. The CDR3 has 14 amino acids. This CDR3 is CASSFLQGAREQYF. In DNA form, the CDR3 reads TGTGCCAGCAGTTTTCTACAGGGGGCGCGCGAGCAGTACTTC.

The J gene is TRBJ2-2, the V gene TRBV7-6; TRBD2 matches 8 bases. Germline V gene data show CDR1 as SGHVS and CDR2 as FNYEAQ. The CDR3 totals 18 residues. V shed 6 bases, J shed 5 bases, and the junction held 17 bases outside the gene matches. The CDR3 reads CASSRGGRVHGRTGELFF. The CDR3 DNA reads TGTGCCAGCAGTCGGGGGGGAAGGGTCCACGGACGGACCGGGGAGCTGTTTTTT.